This TCR beta chain emerged from a study of blood T cell repertoires in COVID-19. In the original analysis: Reference gene primers were amplified, and this amplification served to estimate nucleated cell counts. Assay used: immunoSEQ multiplex PCR; TCRdb lists only in-frame clones, some missing. V and J calls and clone size are given by that table; D and trimming were obtained from the DNA. The sample has 150,000 to 200,000 clones; roughly four fifths are singletons. This CDR3 region has 14 residues. Germline trimming cut 5 bases from V and 4 bases from J; bases unmatched to any gene: 4. Germline V gene sequence: CDR1 MGHDK, CDR2 SYGVNS.

The rearrangement links TRBV25-1 to TRBJ1-5; TRBD1 matches at 8 bases. The clonotype comes from a man in his 60s with active or convalescent COVID-19. Sequenced input: peripheral blood. CDR3 sequence: CASSLTGANQPQHF. In nucleotides, the CDR3 is TGTGCCAGCAGTTTGACAGGGGCGAATCAGCCCCAGCATTTT.